A selection of T cell receptor beta chains follows, all from one sample in a study of control samples from healthy donors and cancer patients. Profiled with immunoSEQ multiplex PCR; TCRdb holds only in-frame clones, not every one. The sample shows 95,000 to 100,000 clones, 82% of them seen only once. Sequencing was done on a sample of blood. These receptors all come from a man aged 55 to 70 in good health. The CDR3 runs from the conserved cysteine through the conserved F or W. Fields, in order: J gene, D gene, V gene, clone size, CDR3 protein, CDR3 DNA. A D gene is named only where the DNA matches it firmly. Clone size is stated in some rows and not others, as once, few, many or a class when expanded.

>TRBJ2-3|-|TRBV4-1|few
CASSQAHTRLSTDTQYF
TGCGCCAGCAGCCAAGCCCACACCAGACTTAGCACAGATACGCAGTATTTT
>TRBJ2-1|-|TRBV21-1|-
CASSLLLAGLPLAQFF
TGTGCCAGCAGCCTGCTTCTAGCGGGACTGCCTTTAGCGCAGTTCTTC
>TRBJ1-3|-|TRBV24-1|-
CATSDVGGVGTIYF
TGTGCCACCAGCGACGTCGGTGGGGTCGGCACCATATATTTT
>TRBJ2-1|TRBD2|TRBV5-1|-
CASSLGSGRILEQFF
TGCGCCAGCAGCCTCGGAAGCGGGAGAATCCTTGAGCAGTTCTTC
>TRBJ2-2|TRBD2|TRBV24-1|once
CATSGPTSGRGDTGELFF
TGTGCCACCAGCGGCCCGACTAGCGGGAGGGGGGACACCGGGGAGCTGTTTTTT
>TRBJ2-3|TRBD2|TRBV2|once
CASSFSAGLALTRDTQYF
TGTGCCAGCAGTTTCTCCGCGGGACTAGCCCTAACAAGAGATACGCAGTATTTT
>TRBJ2-7|-|TRBV5-5|-
CASSSRPGDSYEQYF
TGTGCCAGCAGCTCCCGGCCAGGGGACTCCTACGAGCAGTACTTC
>TRBJ2-3|-|TRBV30|-
CAWSFGGGLDTQYF
TGTGCCTGGTCGTTCGGAGGGGGATTAGATACGCAGTATTTT
>TRBJ2-2|TRBD1|TRBV7-2|-
CASSFRGAGQGASGELFF
TGTGCCAGCAGCTTTAGAGGGGCCGGACAGGGCGCGTCCGGGGAGCTGTTTTTT
>TRBJ2-7|TRBD1|TRBV7-9|few
CASSPRGTGGSYEQYF
TGTGCCAGCAGCCCTAGGGGGACAGGGGGCTCCTACGAGCAGTACTTC
>TRBJ2-7|TRBD1|TRBV29-1|-
CSVEGREGQGPFEQYF
TGCAGCGTTGAAGGAAGGGAGGGACAGGGCCCCTTCGAGCAGTACTTC
>TRBJ2-1|-|TRBV2|-
CASRPRELGGEQFF
TGTGCCAGCAGACCCCGAGAATTGGGGGGTGAGCAGTTCTTC
>TRBJ2-3|-|TRBV5-5|-
CASSPQPTKTDTQYF
TGTGCCAGCAGCCCCCAACCGACTAAGACAGATACGCAGTATTTT
>TRBJ1-2|TRBD1|TRBV6-6|-
CASYMTGRFYGYTF
TGTGCCAGCTATATGACAGGGAGATTCTATGGCTACACCTTC
>TRBJ2-6|-|TRBV9|-
CASSVLGTPSGANVLTF
TGTGCCAGCAGCGTACTGGGGACCCCCTCTGGGGCCAACGTCCTGACTTTC
>TRBJ2-7|TRBD1|TRBV4-1|-
CASSRSGGSYEQYF
TGCGCCAGCAGCCGGTCAGGGGGCTCCTACGAGCAGTACTTC